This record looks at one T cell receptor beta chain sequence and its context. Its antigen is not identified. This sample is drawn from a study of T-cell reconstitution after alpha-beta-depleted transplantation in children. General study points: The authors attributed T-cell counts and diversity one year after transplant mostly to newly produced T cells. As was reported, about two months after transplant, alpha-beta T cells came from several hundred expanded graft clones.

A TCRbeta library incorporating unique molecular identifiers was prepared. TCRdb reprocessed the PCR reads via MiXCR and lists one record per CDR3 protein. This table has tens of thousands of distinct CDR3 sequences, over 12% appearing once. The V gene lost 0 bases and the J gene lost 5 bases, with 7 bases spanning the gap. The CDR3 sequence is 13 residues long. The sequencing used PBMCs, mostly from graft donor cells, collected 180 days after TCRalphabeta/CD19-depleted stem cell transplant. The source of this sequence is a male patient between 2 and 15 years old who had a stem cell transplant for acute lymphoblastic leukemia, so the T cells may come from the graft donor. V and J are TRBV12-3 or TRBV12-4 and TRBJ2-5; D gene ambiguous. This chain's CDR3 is CASSLAPGETQYF. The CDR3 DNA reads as TGTGCCAGCAGTTTAGCGCCCGGGGAGACCCAGTACTTC.